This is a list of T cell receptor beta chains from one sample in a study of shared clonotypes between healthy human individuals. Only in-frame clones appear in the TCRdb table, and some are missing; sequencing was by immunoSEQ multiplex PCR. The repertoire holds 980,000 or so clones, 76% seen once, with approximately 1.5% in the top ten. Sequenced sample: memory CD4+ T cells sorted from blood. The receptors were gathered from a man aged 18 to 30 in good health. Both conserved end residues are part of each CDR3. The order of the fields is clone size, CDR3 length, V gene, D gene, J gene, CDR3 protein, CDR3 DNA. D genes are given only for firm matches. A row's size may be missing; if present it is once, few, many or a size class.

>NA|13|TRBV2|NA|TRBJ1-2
CASSVSGIWGYTF
TGTGCCAGCAGTGTATCGGGGATTTGGGGCTACACCTTC
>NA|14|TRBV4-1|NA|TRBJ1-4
CASSRNPANEKLFF
TGCGCCAGCAGCCGAAATCCTGCTAATGAAAAACTGTTTTTT
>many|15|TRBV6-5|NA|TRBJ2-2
CASSWRAVNTGELFF
TGTGCCAGCAGTTGGCGGGCGGTGAACACCGGGGAGCTGTTTTTT
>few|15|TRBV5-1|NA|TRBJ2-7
CASSLATGLKGGQYF
TGCGCCAGCAGCTTGGCGACAGGACTAAAAGGAGGGCAGTACTTC
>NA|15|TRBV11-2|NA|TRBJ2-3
CASSFGGYGTDTQYF
TGTGCCAGCAGCTTTGGGGGCTACGGCACAGATACGCAGTATTTT
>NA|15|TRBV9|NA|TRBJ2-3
CASSVGPAGTDTQYF
TGTGCCAGCAGCGTAGGTCCAGCGGGCACAGATACGCAGTATTTT
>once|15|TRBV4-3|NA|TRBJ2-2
CASSQDLLGVGELFF
TGCGCCAGCAGCCAAGATCTACTAGGAGTCGGGGAGCTGTTTTTT
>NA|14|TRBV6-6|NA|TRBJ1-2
CASRITQGTYGYTF
TGTGCCAGCCGGATAACCCAGGGTACTTATGGCTACACCTTC
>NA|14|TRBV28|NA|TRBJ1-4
CASRRTDRTEKLFF
TGTGCCAGCCGGAGGACAGACCGTACTGAAAAACTGTTTTTT
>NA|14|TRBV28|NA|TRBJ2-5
CASRIPGQKETQYF
TGTGCCAGCAGGATCCCTGGGCAGAAAGAGACCCAGTACTTC
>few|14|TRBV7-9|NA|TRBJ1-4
CASRPERPNEKLFF
TGTGCCAGCAGGCCCGAAAGGCCTAATGAAAAACTGTTTTTT
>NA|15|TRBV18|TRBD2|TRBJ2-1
CASLESGTKGYEQFF
TGTGCCAGCCTAGAAAGCGGGACCAAAGGGTATGAGCAGTTCTTC
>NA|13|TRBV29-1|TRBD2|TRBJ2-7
CSVEGTSPHEQYF
TGCAGCGTTGAGGGGACTAGTCCCCACGAGCAGTACTTC
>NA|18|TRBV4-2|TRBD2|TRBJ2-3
CASSLVPSGGPSTDTQYF
TGTGCCAGCAGCCTGGTACCTAGCGGGGGACCTAGCACAGATACGCAGTATTTT
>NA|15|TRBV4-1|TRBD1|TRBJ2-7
CASSPQGAGIYEQYF
TGCGCCAGCAGCCCCCAGGGGGCGGGGATCTACGAGCAGTACTTC
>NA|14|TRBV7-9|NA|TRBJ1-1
CASSLGGSGTEAFF
TGTGCCAGCAGCTTAGGCGGATCGGGGACTGAAGCTTTCTTT
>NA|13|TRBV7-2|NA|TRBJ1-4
CASSSNGGEKLFF
TGTGCCAGCAGCTCGAACGGGGGTGAAAAACTGTTTTTT
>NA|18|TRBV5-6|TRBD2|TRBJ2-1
CASSLKGEREPGGDEQFF
TGTGCCAGCAGCTTGAAGGGCGAGCGGGAGCCGGGTGGGGATGAGCAGTTCTTC
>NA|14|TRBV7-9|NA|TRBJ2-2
CASKWQLYTGELFF
TGTGCCAGCAAATGGCAGCTATACACCGGGGAGCTGTTTTTT
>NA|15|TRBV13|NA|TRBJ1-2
CASSWGREENYGYTF
TGTGCCAGCAGCTGGGGGAGGGAGGAGAACTATGGCTACACCTTC
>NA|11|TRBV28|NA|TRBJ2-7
CASGRRYEQYF
TGTGCCAGCGGTCGTAGATACGAGCAGTACTTC
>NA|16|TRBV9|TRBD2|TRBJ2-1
CASSSMGTGGINEQFF
TGTGCCAGCAGCTCTATGGGAACGGGAGGGATAAATGAGCAGTTCTTC
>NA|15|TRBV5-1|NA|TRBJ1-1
CASSFLGAGETEAFF
TGCGCCAGCAGCTTTCTCGGCGCAGGGGAAACTGAAGCTTTCTTT
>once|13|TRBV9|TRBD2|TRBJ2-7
CASSRREGYEQYF
TGTGCCAGCAGCAGAAGGGAGGGGTACGAGCAGTACTTC
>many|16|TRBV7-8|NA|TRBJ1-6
CASSLAPSSYNSPLHF
TGTGCCAGCAGCTTAGCCCCGAGCTCCTATAATTCACCCCTCCACTTT
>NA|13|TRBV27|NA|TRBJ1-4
CASSFSEAEKLFF
TGTGCCAGCAGTTTTTCGGAAGCTGAAAAACTGTTTTTT
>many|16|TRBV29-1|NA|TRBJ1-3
CSVRTPAGPGGNTIYF
TGCAGCGTCCGAACCCCGGCAGGCCCAGGGGGAAACACCATATATTTT
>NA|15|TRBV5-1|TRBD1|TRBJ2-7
CASSLAGQDFHEQYF
TGCGCCAGCAGCTTGGCGGGACAGGACTTCCACGAGCAGTACTTC
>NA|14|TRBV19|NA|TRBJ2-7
CASAGDHPIYEQYF
TGTGCCAGCGCTGGGGACCACCCCATTTACGAGCAGTACTTC
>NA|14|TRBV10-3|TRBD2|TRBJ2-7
CAISASGPAYEQYF
TGTGCCATCAGTGCTAGCGGTCCGGCCTACGAGCAGTACTTC
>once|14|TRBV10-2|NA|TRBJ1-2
CASSESGKTYGYTF
TGCGCCAGCAGTGAGTCTGGGAAGACGTATGGCTACACCTTC
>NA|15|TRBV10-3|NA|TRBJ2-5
CAISESDPSEETQYF
TGTGCCATCAGTGAGTCTGACCCCTCGGAAGAGACCCAGTACTTC
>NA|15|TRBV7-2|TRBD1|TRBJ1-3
CASSLRGESGNTIYF
TGTGCCAGCAGTCTCAGGGGGGAGTCTGGAAACACCATATATTTT
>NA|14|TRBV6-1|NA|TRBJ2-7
CASQLQDGHYEQYF
TGTGCCAGCCAATTACAGGACGGACACTACGAGCAGTACTTC
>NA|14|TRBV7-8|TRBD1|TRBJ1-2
CASSPDRGNYGYTF
TGTGCCAGCAGCCCAGACAGGGGTAACTATGGCTACACCTTC
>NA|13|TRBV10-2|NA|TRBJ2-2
CASRDRATGELFF
TGCGCCAGCAGGGACAGAGCAACCGGGGAGCTGTTTTTT
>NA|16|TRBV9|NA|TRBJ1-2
CASSEPEADINYGYTF
TGTGCCAGCAGCGAGCCGGAAGCGGACATCAACTATGGCTACACCTTC
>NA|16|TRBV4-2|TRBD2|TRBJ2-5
CASSSRTSGSQETQYF
TGTGCCAGCAGCTCGAGGACTAGCGGGAGTCAAGAGACCCAGTACTTC
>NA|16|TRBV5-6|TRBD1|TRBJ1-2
CASSVVTGTGSYGYTF
TGTGCCAGCAGCGTTGTCACCGGGACAGGGTCCTATGGCTACACCTTC
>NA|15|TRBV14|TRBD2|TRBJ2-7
CASSLSGTSSYEQYF
TGTGCCAGCAGCCTTAGCGGGACGAGCTCCTACGAGCAGTACTTC
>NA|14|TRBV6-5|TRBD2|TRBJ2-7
CASSSASGGYEQYF
TGTGCCAGCAGCTCCGCTAGCGGGGGCTACGAGCAGTACTTC
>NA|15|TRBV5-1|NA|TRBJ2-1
CASSLAPLAHNEQFF
TGCGCCAGCAGCTTGGCCCCCTTGGCTCACAATGAGCAGTTCTTC
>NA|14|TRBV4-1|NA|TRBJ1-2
CASSQVSLGHGYTF
TGCGCCAGCAGCCAAGTTAGCCTGGGGCATGGCTACACCTTC
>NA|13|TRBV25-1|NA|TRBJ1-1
CASSGTVGVGAFF
TGTGCCAGCAGTGGGACAGTAGGGGTTGGGGCTTTCTTT
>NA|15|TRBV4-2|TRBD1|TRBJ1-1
CASSQAGTGKTEAFF
TGTGCCAGCAGCCAAGCCGGGACAGGGAAGACTGAAGCTTTCTTT
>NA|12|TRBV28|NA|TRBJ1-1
CASSPIKGWAFF
TGTGCCAGCAGCCCAATCAAAGGGTGGGCTTTCTTT
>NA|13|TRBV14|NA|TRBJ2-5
CASSQREQETQYF
TGTGCCAGCAGCCAAAGGGAGCAAGAGACCCAGTACTTC
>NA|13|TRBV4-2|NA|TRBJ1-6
CASSQDPDSPLHF
TGTGCCAGCAGCCAAGATCCAGATTCACCCCTCCACTTT
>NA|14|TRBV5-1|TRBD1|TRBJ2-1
CASSWTGGYNEQFF
TGCGCCAGCAGCTGGACAGGGGGCTACAATGAGCAGTTCTTC
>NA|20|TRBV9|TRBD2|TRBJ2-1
CASSVAPRLAGGETYNEQFF
TGTGCCAGCAGCGTAGCTCCCCGACTAGCGGGAGGGGAAACCTACAATGAGCAGTTCTTC
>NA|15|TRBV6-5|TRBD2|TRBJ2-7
CASKDPGLGGGEQYF
TGTGCCAGCAAAGACCCGGGACTAGGAGGAGGCGAGCAGTACTTC
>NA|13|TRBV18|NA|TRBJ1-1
CASTGTRNTEAFF
TGTGCCAGTACCGGGACAAGGAACACTGAAGCTTTCTTT
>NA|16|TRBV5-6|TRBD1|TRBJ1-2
CASSLARQGRNYGYTF
TGTGCCAGCAGCTTGGCTCGACAGGGGCGTAACTATGGCTACACCTTC
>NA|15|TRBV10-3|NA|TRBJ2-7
CAISESGASSYEQYF
TGTGCCATCAGTGAGTCAGGGGCGTCCTCCTACGAGCAGTACTTC
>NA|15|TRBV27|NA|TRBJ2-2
CASRALRDSTGELFF
TGTGCCAGCAGGGCGCTCAGGGATTCCACCGGGGAGCTGTTTTTT
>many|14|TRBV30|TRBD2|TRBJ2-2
CAYIAGGGIGELFF
TGTGCCTATATAGCGGGAGGGGGCATAGGGGAGCTGTTTTTT
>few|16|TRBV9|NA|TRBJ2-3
CASSATGTASTDTQYF
TGTGCCAGCAGCGCTACCGGGACGGCGAGCACAGATACGCAGTATTTT